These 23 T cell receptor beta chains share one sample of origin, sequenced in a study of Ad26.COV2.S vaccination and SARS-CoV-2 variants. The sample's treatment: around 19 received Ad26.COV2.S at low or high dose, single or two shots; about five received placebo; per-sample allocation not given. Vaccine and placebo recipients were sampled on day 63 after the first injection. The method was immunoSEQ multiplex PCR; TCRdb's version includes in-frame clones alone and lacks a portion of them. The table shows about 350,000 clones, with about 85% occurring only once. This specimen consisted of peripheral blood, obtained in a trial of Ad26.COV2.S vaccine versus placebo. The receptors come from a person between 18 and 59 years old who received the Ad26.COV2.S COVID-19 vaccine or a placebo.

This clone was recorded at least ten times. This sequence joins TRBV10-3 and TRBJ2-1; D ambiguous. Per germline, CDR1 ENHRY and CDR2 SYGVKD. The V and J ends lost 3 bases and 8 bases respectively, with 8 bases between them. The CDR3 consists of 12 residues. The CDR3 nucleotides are TGTGCCATCAGTGACAAGCGTGATGAGCAGTTCTTC. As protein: CAISDKRDEQFF.

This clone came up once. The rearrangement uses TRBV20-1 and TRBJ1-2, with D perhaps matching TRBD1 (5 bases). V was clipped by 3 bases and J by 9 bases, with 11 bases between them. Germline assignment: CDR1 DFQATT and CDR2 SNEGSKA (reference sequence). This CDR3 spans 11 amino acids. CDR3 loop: CSARVRGSYTF. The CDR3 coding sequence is TGCAGTGCTAGGGTGCGGGGCAGCTACACCTTC.

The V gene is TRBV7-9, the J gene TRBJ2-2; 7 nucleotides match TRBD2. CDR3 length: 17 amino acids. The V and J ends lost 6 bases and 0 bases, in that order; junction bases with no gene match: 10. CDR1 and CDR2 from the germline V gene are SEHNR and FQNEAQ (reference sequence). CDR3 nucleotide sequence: TGTGCCAGCAGGGCACTACTAGCGTTCGCGAACACCGGGGAGCTGTTTTTT. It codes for CASRALLAFANTGELFF.

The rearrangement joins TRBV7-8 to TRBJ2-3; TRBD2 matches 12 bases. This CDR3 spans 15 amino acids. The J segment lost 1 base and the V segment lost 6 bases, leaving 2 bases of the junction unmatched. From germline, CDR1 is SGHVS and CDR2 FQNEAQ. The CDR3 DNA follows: TGTGCCAGCAGAAGACTAGCGGGGGGCACAGATACGCAGTATTTT. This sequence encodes CASRRLAGGTDTQYF.

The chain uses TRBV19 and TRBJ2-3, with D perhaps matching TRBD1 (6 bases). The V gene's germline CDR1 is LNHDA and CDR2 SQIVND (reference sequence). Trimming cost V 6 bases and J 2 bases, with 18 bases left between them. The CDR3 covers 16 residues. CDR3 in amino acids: CASRKGTLRNTDTQYF. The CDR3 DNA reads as TGTGCCAGTAGGAAGGGGACACTCAGAAACACAGATACGCAGTATTTT.

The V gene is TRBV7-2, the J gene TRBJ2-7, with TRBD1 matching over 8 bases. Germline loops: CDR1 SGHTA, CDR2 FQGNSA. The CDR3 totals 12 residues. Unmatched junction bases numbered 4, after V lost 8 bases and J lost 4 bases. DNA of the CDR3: TGTGCCAGCGGGCAGGGGGCTTACGAGCAGTACTTC. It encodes CASGQGAYEQYF. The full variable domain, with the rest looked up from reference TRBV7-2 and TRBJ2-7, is GAGVSQSPSNKVTEKGKDVELRCDPISGHTALYWYRQSLGQGLEFLIYFQGNSAPDKSGLPSDRFSAERTGGSVSTLTIQRTQQEDSAVYLCASGQGAYEQYFGPGTRLTVT.

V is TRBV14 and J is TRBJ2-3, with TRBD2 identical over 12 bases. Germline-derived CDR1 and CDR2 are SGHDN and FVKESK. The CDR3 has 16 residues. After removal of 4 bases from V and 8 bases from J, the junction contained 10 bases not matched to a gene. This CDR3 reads CASSPPLAGGPGTQYF. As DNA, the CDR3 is TGTGCCAGCAGCCCGCCCCTAGCGGGAGGGCCCGGTACGCAGTATTTT.

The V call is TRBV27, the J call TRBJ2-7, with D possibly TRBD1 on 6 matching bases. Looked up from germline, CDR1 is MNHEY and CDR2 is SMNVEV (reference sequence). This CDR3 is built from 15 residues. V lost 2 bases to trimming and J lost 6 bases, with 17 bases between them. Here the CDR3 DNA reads TGTGCCAGCAGTTTAACCCAAACAGGGCAGGTCGAGCAGTACTTC. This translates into CASSLTQTGQVEQYF.

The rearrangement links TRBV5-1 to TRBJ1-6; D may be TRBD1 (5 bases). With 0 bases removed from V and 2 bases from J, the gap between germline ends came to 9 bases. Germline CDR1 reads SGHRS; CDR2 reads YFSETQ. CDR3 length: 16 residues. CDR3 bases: TGCGCCAGCAGCTTGGAAACACAGGCCTATAATTCACCCCTCCACTTT. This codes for CASSLETQAYNSPLHF.

The CDR3 sequence: CASSSRTGTGGDEQYF. CDR3 in DNA: TGTGCCAGCAGCTCCCGAACCGGGACAGGGGGCGACGAGCAGTACTTC. V gene TRBV5-4 combines with J gene TRBJ2-7; the match to TRBD1 covers 12 bases. This CDR3 spans 16 amino acids. The germline CDR1 and CDR2 sequences are SGHNT and YYREEE (reference sequence). J lost 5 bases, V lost 3 bases, and 9 bases had no gene match.

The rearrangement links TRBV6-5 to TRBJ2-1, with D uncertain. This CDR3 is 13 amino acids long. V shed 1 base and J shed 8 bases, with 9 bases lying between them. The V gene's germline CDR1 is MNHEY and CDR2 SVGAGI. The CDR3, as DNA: TGTGCCAGCAGTTACTACGGCGGCCATGAGCAGTTCTTC. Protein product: CASSYYGGHEQFF.

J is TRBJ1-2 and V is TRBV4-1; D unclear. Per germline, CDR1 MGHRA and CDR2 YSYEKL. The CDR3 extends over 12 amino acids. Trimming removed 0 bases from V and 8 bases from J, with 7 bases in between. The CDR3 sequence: CASSQEQRGYTF. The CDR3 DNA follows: TGCGCCAGCAGCCAAGAGCAACGAGGCTACACCTTC.

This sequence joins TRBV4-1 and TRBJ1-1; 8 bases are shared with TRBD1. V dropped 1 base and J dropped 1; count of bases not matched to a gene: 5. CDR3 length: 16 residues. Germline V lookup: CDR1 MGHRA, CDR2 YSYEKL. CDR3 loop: CASSQGQGARNTEAFF. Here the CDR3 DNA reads TGCGCCAGCAGCCAAGGCCAGGGGGCGAGGAACACTGAAGCTTTCTTT.

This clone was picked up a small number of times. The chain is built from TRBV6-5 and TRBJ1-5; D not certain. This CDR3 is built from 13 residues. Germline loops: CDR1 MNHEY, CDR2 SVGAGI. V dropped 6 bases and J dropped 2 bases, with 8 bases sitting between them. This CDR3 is CASRNRGNQPQHF. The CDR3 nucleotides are TGTGCCAGCAGAAATAGAGGCAATCAGCCCCAGCATTTT.

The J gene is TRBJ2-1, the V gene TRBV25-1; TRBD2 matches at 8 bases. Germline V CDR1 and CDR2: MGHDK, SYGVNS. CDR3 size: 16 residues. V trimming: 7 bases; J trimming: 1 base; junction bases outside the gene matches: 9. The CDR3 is CASMIPLAASYNEQFF. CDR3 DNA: TGTGCCAGCATGATACCACTAGCGGCGTCCTACAATGAGCAGTTCTTC.

The CDR3 region is CASSVEQFF. Written as DNA, the CDR3 is TGTGCCAGCAGCGTAGAGCAGTTCTTC. The chain employs TRBV21-1 and TRBJ2-1; the table's TRBD2 call for D was not verified on the DNA. TRBV21-1 is shown as a pseudogene. The CDR3 length is 9 residues.

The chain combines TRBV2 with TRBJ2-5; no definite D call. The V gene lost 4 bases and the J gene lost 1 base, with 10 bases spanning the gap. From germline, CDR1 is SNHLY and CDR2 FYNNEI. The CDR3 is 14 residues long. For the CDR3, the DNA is TGTGCCAGCAGTGGGCGTGTGGCCCAAGAGACCCAGTACTTC. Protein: CASSGRVAQETQYF.

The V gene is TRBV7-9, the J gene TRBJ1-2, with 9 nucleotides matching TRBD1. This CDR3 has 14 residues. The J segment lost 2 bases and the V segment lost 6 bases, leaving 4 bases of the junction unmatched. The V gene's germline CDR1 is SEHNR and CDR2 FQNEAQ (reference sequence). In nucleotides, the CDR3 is TGTGCCAGCAGGGGACAGGGTAGAAACTATGGCTACACCTTC. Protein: CASRGQGRNYGYTF.

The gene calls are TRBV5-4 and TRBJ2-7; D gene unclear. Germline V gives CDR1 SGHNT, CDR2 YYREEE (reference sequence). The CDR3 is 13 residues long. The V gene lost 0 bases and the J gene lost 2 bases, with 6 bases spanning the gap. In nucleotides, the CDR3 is TGTGCCAGCAGCTTGGAGCAGACCTACGAGCAGTACTTC. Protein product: CASSLEQTYEQYF.

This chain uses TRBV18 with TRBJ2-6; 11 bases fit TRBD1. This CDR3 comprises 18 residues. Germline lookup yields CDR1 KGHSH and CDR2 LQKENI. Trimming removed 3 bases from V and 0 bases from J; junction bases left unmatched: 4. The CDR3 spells CASSPVGQGGSGANVLTF. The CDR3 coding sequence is TGTGCCAGCTCACCCGTGGGACAGGGGGGCTCTGGGGCCAACGTCCTGACTTTC.

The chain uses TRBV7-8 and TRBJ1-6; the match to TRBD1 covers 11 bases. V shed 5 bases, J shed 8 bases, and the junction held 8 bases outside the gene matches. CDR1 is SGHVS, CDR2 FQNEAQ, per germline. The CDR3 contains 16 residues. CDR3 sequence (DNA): TGTGCCAGCAGCCTAGGGACAGGGGGTTTGTATTCACCCCTCCACTTT. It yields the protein CASSLGTGGLYSPLHF.

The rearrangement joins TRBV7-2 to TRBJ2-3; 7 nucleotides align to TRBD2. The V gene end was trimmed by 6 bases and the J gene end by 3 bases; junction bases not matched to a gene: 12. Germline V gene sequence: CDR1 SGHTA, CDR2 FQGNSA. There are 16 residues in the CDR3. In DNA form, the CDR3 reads TGTGCCAGCAGTCCCGGGGGGTTCGGCCGTACAGATACGCAGTATTTT. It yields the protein CASSPGGFGRTDTQYF.

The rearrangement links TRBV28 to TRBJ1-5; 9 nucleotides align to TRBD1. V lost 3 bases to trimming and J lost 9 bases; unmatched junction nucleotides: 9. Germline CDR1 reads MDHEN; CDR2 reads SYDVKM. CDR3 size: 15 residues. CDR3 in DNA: TGTGCCAGCAGTTTGTTAACAGGGGGCGTAGGGCCCCAGCATTTT. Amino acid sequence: CASSLLTGGVGPQHF.